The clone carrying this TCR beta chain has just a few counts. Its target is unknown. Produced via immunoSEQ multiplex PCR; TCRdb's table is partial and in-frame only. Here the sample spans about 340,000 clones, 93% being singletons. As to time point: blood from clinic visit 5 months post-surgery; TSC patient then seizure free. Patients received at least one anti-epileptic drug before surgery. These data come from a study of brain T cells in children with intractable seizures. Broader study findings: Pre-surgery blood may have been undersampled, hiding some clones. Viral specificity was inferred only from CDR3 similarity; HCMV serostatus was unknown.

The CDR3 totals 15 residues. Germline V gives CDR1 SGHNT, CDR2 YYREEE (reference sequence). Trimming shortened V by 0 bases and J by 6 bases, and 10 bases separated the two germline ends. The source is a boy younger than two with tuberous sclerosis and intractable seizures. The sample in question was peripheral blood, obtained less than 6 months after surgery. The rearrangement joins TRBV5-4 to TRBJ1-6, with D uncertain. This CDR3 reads CASSLEPSGNSPLHF. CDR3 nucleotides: TGTGCCAGCAGCTTGGAACCGTCCGGTAATTCACCCCTCCACTTT.